This T cell receptor (beta chain) originates from a study of identical twins. TCRdb called the 5' RACE reads again in MiXCR, with one record for every CDR3 protein. The sample shows approximately 630,000 distinct CDR3 sequences, just over 7% of them seen only once. The CDR3 is made up of 13 amino acids. V lost 1 base and J 12 bases, leaving 16 bases between the germline ends. CDR1 and CDR2 from the germline V gene are MGHDK and SYGVNS. The same sample was also studied in work on yellow fever vaccine responses in identical twins.

This receptor was identified in a woman aged 18-30 years in good health. The sequenced sample was PBMCs. The gene calls are TRBV25-1 and TRBJ2-7, with D perhaps TRBD2 (6 bases). The CDR3 spells CASSESASGRPYF. As DNA, the CDR3 is TGTGCCAGCAGTGAATCGGCGAGCGGGCGCCCGTACTTC.